A selection of T cell receptor beta chains follows, all from one sample in a study of T cell repertoires in cytomegalovirus infection. These receptors have no identified antigens. One entry per CDR3 protein results from TCRdb running MiXCR on the reads. The sample has approximately 730,000 distinct CDR3 sequences, just under 30% seen once. The specimen comprised cultured CD8+ T cells from PBMCs, sampled from culture after CMV antigen stimulation. Receptor source: a human donor in good health (CMV status not recorded). Some clones in this sample may be carry-over from other donors' samples. Each CDR3 is given with its conserved first and last residue. The order of the fields is D gene, J gene, clone size, V gene, CDR3 protein, CDR3 DNA. The D gene is left open where the match is weak. Some rows mark clone size as missing; the rest say once, few, many or name a class of expanded clone.

>.|TRBJ2-1|.|TRBV9
CASSGSAGYNEQFF
TGTGCCAGCAGCGGATCGGCCGGCTACAATGAGCAGTTCTTC
>.|TRBJ2-5|many|TRBV7-2
CASSLVRADQETQYF
TGTGCCAGCAGCTTAGTTAGGGCGGACCAAGAGACCCAGTACTTC
>.|TRBJ2-1|few|TRBV9
CASSVDDNEQFF
TGTGCCAGCAGCGTAGACGACAATGAGCAGTTCTTC
>.|TRBJ2-2|few|TRBV7-9
CASRHRQGGGTGELFF
TGTGCCAGCAGACACCGACAGGGAGGGGGCACCGGGGAGCTGTTTTTT
>.|TRBJ2-3|.|TRBV11-2
CASSRLVWDTQYF
TGTGCCAGCAGCCGACTAGTTTGGGATACGCAGTATTTT
>.|TRBJ2-1|once|TRBV24-1
CATSDLMNEQFF
TGTGCCACCAGTGATTTAATGAATGAGCAGTTCTTC
>TRBD1|TRBJ1-2|many|TRBV7-6
CASSSGQGDGYTF
TGTGCCAGCAGCTCGGGACAGGGAGACGGCTACACCTTC
>.|TRBJ2-1|few|TRBV9
CASSVVGGGAYNEQFF
TGTGCCAGCAGCGTAGTTGGAGGGGGCGCTTACAATGAGCAGTTCTTC
>.|TRBJ2-2|few|TRBV10-2
CASRIGSSGELFF
TGCGCCAGCAGGATAGGATCGTCCGGGGAGCTGTTTTTT
>.|TRBJ2-4|few|TRBV7-9
CASSPGTPIIQYF
TGTGCCAGCAGCCCAGGGACCCCAATCATTCAGTACTTC
>TRBD1|TRBJ1-2|few|TRBV7-9
CASSQGQGYADGYTF
TGTGCCAGCAGCCAGGGACAGGGGTACGCCGATGGCTACACCTTC
>.|TRBJ1-2|few|TRBV14
CASSHSRVPYNYGYTF
TGTGCCAGCAGCCATTCCCGGGTACCTTATAACTATGGCTACACCTTC
>.|TRBJ1-1|.|TRBV29-1
CSASFNTEAFF
TGCAGCGCGTCGTTTAACACTGAAGCTTTCTTT
>.|TRBJ2-7|few|TRBV5-1
CASSLEPGDSYEQYF
TGCGCCAGCAGCTTGGAGCCGGGGGACTCCTACGAGCAGTACTTC
>TRBD2|TRBJ2-1|few|TRBV5-1
CASSPPRSGGLSYNEQFF
TGCGCCAGCAGCCCCCCGAGGAGCGGGGGGCTCTCCTACAATGAGCAGTTCTTC
>.|TRBJ2-2|few|TRBV6-2/TRBV6-3
CASSYLQGTGELFF
TGTGCCAGCAGTTATTTACAGGGCACCGGGGAGCTGTTTTTT
>.|TRBJ1-1|many|TRBV7-9
CASSSTGSEAFF
TGTGCCAGCAGCTCAACAGGGAGCGAAGCTTTCTTT
>TRBD1|TRBJ2-1|few|TRBV6-5
CASSYTGQGINEQFF
TGTGCCAGCAGTTACACGGGACAGGGGATCAATGAGCAGTTCTTC
>.|TRBJ1-2|.|TRBV4-3
CASSLTVRANYGYTF
TGCGCCAGCAGCCTAACGGTGCGCGCTAACTATGGCTACACCTTC
>.|TRBJ1-2|.|TRBV6-5
CASSYWESGYGYTF
TGTGCCAGCAGTTACTGGGAGTCGGGCTATGGCTACACCTTC
>TRBD1|TRBJ1-4|few|TRBV7-6
CASSFSQGAFVASTGPVGKLFF
TGTGCCAGCAGCTTCTCCCAGGGGGCCTTTGTCGCTTCGACCGGTCCAGTTGGAAAACTGTTTTTT
>.|TRBJ1-5|few|TRBV4-1
CASSQDPRSNQPQHF
TGCGCCAGCAGCCAAGATCCCCGGAGCAATCAGCCCCAGCATTTT
>.|TRBJ1-2|.|TRBV4-3
CASSQETVEDYGYTF
TGCGCCAGCAGCCAAGAGACGGTCGAGGATTATGGCTACACCTTC
>.|TRBJ2-1|.|TRBV4-2
CASRTMGLSYNEQFF
TGTGCCAGCAGAACGATGGGGCTCTCCTACAATGAGCAGTTCTTC
>.|TRBJ1-1|few|TRBV6-1
CASSYGRVTEAFF
TGTGCCAGCAGTTACGGGAGGGTCACTGAAGCTTTCTTT
>.|TRBJ2-7|few|TRBV19
CASSISRDEQYF
TGTGCCAGTAGTATTTCCAGAGACGAGCAGTACTTC
>TRBD1|TRBJ2-1|.|TRBV7-6
CASSLSGQGIDEQFF
TGTGCCAGCAGCCTCTCGGGACAGGGTATCGATGAGCAGTTCTTC
>.|TRBJ1-1|.|TRBV11-1
CASSLQGTIPEAFF
TGTGCCAGCAGCTTACAGGGGACGATCCCTGAAGCTTTCTTT
>.|TRBJ1-1|.|TRBV7-4
CASSTGTYTEAFF
TGTGCCAGCAGCACTGGGACATACACTGAAGCTTTCTTT
>.|TRBJ1-6|many|TRBV7-2
CASSYTLNSPLHF
TGTGCCAGCAGTTACACCCTGAATTCACCCCTCCACTTT
>.|TRBJ1-6|.|TRBV19
CASTLTGLSSPLHF
TGTGCCAGTACTTTGACAGGTCTCAGTTCACCCCTCCACTTT
>.|TRBJ1-1|.|TRBV5-1
CASELGTLNTEAFF
TGCGCCAGCGAACTCGGGACATTGAACACTGAAGCTTTCTTT
>TRBD1|TRBJ1-5|.|TRBV20-1
CSAIDRDGLNQPQHF
TGCAGTGCTATTGACAGGGATGGTTTGAATCAGCCCCAGCATTTT
>.|TRBJ2-1|.|TRBV14
CASSQYDRGRQFF
TGTGCCAGCAGCCAATACGACCGGGGGCGTCAGTTCTTC
>.|TRBJ1-1|few|TRBV11-2
CASSPGGGLWLEEAFF
TGTGCCAGCAGCCCGGGGGGTGGGTTATGGCTGGAAGAAGCTTTCTTT
>.|TRBJ2-2|.|TRBV4-3
CASSQEDSWTGELFF
TGCGCCAGCAGCCAAGAGGACAGCTGGACCGGGGAGCTGTTTTTT
>.|TRBJ2-2|few|TRBV7-9
CASIWQQSNTGELFF
TGTGCCAGCATCTGGCAACAGTCGAACACCGGGGAGCTGTTTTTT
>.|TRBJ2-2|.|TRBV6-5
CASTIAIPNTGELFF
TGTGCCAGCACCATAGCGATACCGAACACCGGGGAGCTGTTTTTT
>.|TRBJ1-1|.|TRBV19
CASSITVRSRNTEAFF
TGTGCCAGTAGTATAACTGTACGGTCTCGGAACACTGAAGCTTTCTTT
>.|TRBJ2-1|.|TRBV19
CASSPRQAFPGVEQFF
TGTGCCAGTAGTCCCAGACAGGCATTTCCTGGGGTGGAGCAGTTCTTC
>TRBD1|TRBJ1-6|.|TRBV19
CASIAAGTGDNSPLHF
TGTGCCAGTATTGCAGCCGGGACAGGGGATAATTCACCCCTCCACTTT
>TRBD2|TRBJ2-3|.|TRBV12-3/TRBV12-4
CASSETTSGGTDTQYF
TGTGCCAGCAGCGAAACTACTAGCGGGGGCACAGATACGCAGTATTTT
>.|TRBJ1-1|.|TRBV28
CASSPLQDEAFF
TGTGCCAGCAGTCCCCTACAAGATGAAGCTTTCTTT
>.|TRBJ1-4|few|TRBV7-9
CASTPWGTNEKLFF
TGTGCCAGCACCCCGTGGGGCACTAATGAAAAACTGTTTTTT
>.|TRBJ2-1|.|TRBV25-1
CASSGVVINEQFF
TGTGCCAGCAGCGGGGTTGTCATCAATGAGCAGTTCTTC
>.|TRBJ2-5|few|TRBV5-4
CASSQRHPGETQYF
TGTGCCAGCAGCCAGAGACACCCCGGGGAGACCCAGTACTTC
>TRBD2|TRBJ2-1|.|TRBV6-5
CASRKAGRGNEQFF
TGTGCCAGCAGGAAAGCGGGGAGGGGCAATGAGCAGTTCTTC
>.|TRBJ2-2|few|TRBV7-3
CASSFIQGSGELFF
TGTGCCAGCAGCTTCATACAGGGCTCCGGGGAGCTGTTTTTT
>.|TRBJ2-2|few|TRBV11-1
CASSPFYMNAGELFF
TGTGCCAGCAGCCCATTCTACATGAACGCCGGGGAGCTGTTTTTT
>TRBD2|TRBJ2-1|few|TRBV6-5
CASSYSPGGVGEQFF
TGTGCCAGCAGTTACTCTCCGGGGGGGGTAGGTGAGCAGTTCTTC
>TRBD1|TRBJ2-7|.|TRBV6-1
CASSGRTGLDEQYF
TGTGCCAGCAGTGGCAGGACAGGGCTCGACGAGCAGTACTTC
>TRBD1|TRBJ2-3|few|TRBV27
CASSFLLTGLGTDTQYF
TGTGCCAGCAGTTTTCTACTGACAGGGCTGGGAACAGATACGCAGTATTTT
>.|TRBJ1-2|.|TRBV9
CASSGGHRANYGYTF
TGTGCCAGCAGCGGGGGACACCGAGCTAACTATGGCTACACCTTC